The clone carrying this T cell receptor (beta chain) appeared a few times. There are 18 residues in the CDR3. Germline lookup yields CDR1 SGHRS and CDR2 YFSETQ. Trimming cost V 2 bases and J 1 base, with 21 bases left between them. For the second PCR, which ran for about 7 to 11 cycles, a sample-barcoded 5' primer and a J-beta primer mix were used. TCRdb used MiXCR to reprocess the 5' RACE reads, holding one entry per CDR3 protein. Here the sample spans almost 1 million distinct CDR3 sequences, 51% being singletons. These data belong to a study of blood T cells in healthy people across ages. The sequence derives from a woman aged 60-75 years in good health. The chain links TRBV5-1 to TRBJ1-2; TRBD1 might be the D (5 bases). The sequencing sample was made of blood. The CDR3 loop is CASSLTQETVSINYGYTF. The CDR3, as DNA: TGCGCCAGCAGCTTAACACAGGAAACCGTCTCAATTAACTATGGCTACACCTTC.